The 23 T cell receptor beta chains in this list originate from one sample, sequenced in a study of blood T cell repertoires in COVID-19. Libraries were prepared by immunoSEQ multiplex PCR; TCRdb keeps only in-frame clonotypes and omits some of them. The sample lists about 330,000 clones, about 82% occurring once. Sequencing input: peripheral blood. All receptors derive from a human donor in a cohort sampled during active COVID-19.

The chain joins TRBV12-3 or TRBV12-4 to TRBJ1-4; TRBD1 might be the D (5 bases). The length of the CDR3 is 12 residues. Deletions cut 1 base from V and 10 bases from J, with 7 bases between. CDR3 amino acids: CASSLETGKLFF. The CDR3 nucleotides are TGTGCCAGCAGTTTAGAAACAGGAAAACTGTTTTTT.

The chain uses TRBV5-1 and TRBJ1-1; D possibly corresponds to TRBD1 (6 bases). CDR3 length: 14 residues. V was trimmed by 8 bases and J by 3 bases, leaving 17 bases between them. The germline CDR1 and CDR2 sequences are SGHRS and YFSETQ. This CDR3 is CASQTGPDDTEAFF. The CDR3 region has the DNA TGCGCCAGTCAGACAGGCCCGGATGACACTGAAGCTTTCTTT.

The chain recombines TRBV19 with TRBJ1-2; D unresolved. The CDR3 is 14 amino acids. Germline V gene sequence: CDR1 LNHDA, CDR2 SQIVND (reference sequence). V was trimmed by 2 bases and J by 8 bases, leaving 15 bases between them. The CDR3 nucleotides read TGTGCCAGTAGTATAACTGTAGCAGAACGGGGCTACACCTTC. Encoded protein: CASSITVAERGYTF.

The chain recombines TRBV4-2 with TRBJ2-3, with D unclear. Germline V gene sequence: CDR1 LGHNA, CDR2 YNFKEQ. V gave up 0 bases and J gave up 6 bases, with 13 bases separating them. This CDR3 has 15 amino acids. Here the CDR3 DNA reads TGTGCCAGCAGCCAAGAATTCAGGAACATGGATACGCAGTATTTT. Translating gives CASSQEFRNMDTQYF.

With respect to this clone: This CDR3 is also generated by other DNA sequences in the sample. The rearrangement links TRBV3-1 (or the pseudogene TRBV3-2) to TRBJ1-3, with unresolved D. The CDR3 loop spans 13 amino acids. V lost 0 bases, J lost 3 bases, and 3 bases lay in between. The germline V gene has CDR1 LGHDT and CDR2 YNNKEL (reference sequence). CDR3 loop: CASSQDRGNTIYF. The CDR3 bases are TGTGCCAGCAGCCAAGATCGTGGAAACACCATATATTTT.

CDR3 bases: TGTGCCAGCAGCTTGGATCGGGGGGCCCTGACAGCTTTCTTT. The encoded protein is CASSLDRGALTAFF. This chain links TRBV5-5 with TRBJ1-1; TRBD1 is a possible D gene (6 bases). CDR3 size: 14 residues. V was pared by 0 bases and J by 10 bases, with 16 bases between. In germline, CDR1 is SGHKS, CDR2 YYEKEE (reference sequence). The full variable domain, its missing parts supplied by reference TRBV5-5 and TRBJ1-1, is DAGVTQSPTHLIKTRGQQVTLRCSPISGHKSVSWYQQVLGQGPQFIFQYYEKEERGRGNFPDRFSARQFPNYSSELNVNALLLGDSALYLCASSLDRGALTAFFGQGTRLTVV.

The chain recombines TRBV6-5 with TRBJ1-1, with TRBD1 matching over 8 bases. Per germline, CDR1 MNHEY and CDR2 SVGAGI. With 6 bases clipped from V and 2 bases from J, the junction kept 2 bases outside the gene matches. This CDR3 is 13 amino acids long. CDR3 loop: CASRDRVNTEAFF. The DNA for the CDR3 is TGTGCCAGCAGGGACAGGGTAAACACTGAAGCTTTCTTT.

The DNA for the CDR3 is TGTGCCAGCAGTTACCAGCAGGGTCCTGGAAACACCATATATTTT. Protein product: CASSYQQGPGNTIYF. This chain connects TRBV6-5 to TRBJ1-3; TRBD1 might be the D (5 bases). Trimming shortened V by 2 bases and J by 2 bases, and 10 bases separated the two germline ends. Germline V gene sequence: CDR1 MNHEY, CDR2 SVGAGI. The CDR3 loop spans 15 amino acids.

A note on this clone: One end of the junction varies from germline; a read error may be responsible. This chain's CDR3 is CASSLMTLPGGEF. CDR3 DNA: TGTGCCAGCAGCTTAATGACCCTCCCGGGGGGGGAATTT. The chain couples TRBV7-2 to TRBJ2-3, with 8 bases lining up with TRBD2. This CDR3 region has 13 residues. Germline V gene data show CDR1 as SGHTA and CDR2 as FQGNSA.

The chain has TRBV27 and TRBJ2-3, with TRBD2 matching over 7 bases. This CDR3 has 18 residues. Germline lookup yields CDR1 MNHEY and CDR2 SMNVEV (reference sequence). With 5 bases clipped from V and 0 bases from J, the junction kept 14 bases outside the gene matches. CDR3 coding DNA: TGTGCCAGCAGTCCGCAGGGACTACCGTTCGCTAGCACAGATACGCAGTATTTT. It encodes CASSPQGLPFASTDTQYF.

The CDR3 loop is CASSFVRNTEAFF. CDR3 nucleotides: TGTGCCAGCAGCTTTGTCAGAAACACTGAAGCTTTCTTT. J is TRBJ1-1 and V is TRBV11-3; no definite D call. Trimming cost V 3 bases and J 2 bases, with 7 bases left between them. CDR3 size: 13 residues. In germline, CDR1 is SGHNT, CDR2 YENEEA.

This rearrangement joins TRBV27 to TRBJ2-6; TRBD1 might be the D (5 bases). The CDR3 loop spans 18 amino acids. Between the trimmed V and J ends, which lost 2 bases and 6 bases, there was a span of 20 bases. Germline values: CDR1 MNHEY, CDR2 SMNVEV (reference sequence). The CDR3 loop reads CASSLGPSQGAKANVLTF. The CDR3 DNA is TGTGCCAGCAGTTTAGGCCCCTCGCAGGGTGCCAAGGCCAACGTCCTGACTTTC.

The CDR3 DNA reads as TGTGCCAGCAGTGAAGAAGTGGCGGGAAACACTGAAGCTTTCTTT. This sequence encodes CASSEEVAGNTEAFF. The chain couples TRBV6-1 to TRBJ1-1; D not resolved. Trimming left V 1 base short and J 2 bases short, with 11 bases between. The CDR3 sequence is 15 residues long. The V gene's germline CDR1 is MNHNS and CDR2 SASEGT.

J is TRBJ2-6 and V is TRBV18, with D possibly matching TRBD2 (6 bases). Trimming cost V 6 bases and J 0 bases, with 21 bases left between them. The CDR3 is 19 residues long. Germline V gene data show CDR1 as KGHSH and CDR2 as LQKENI. The CDR3 region is CASSRTPGDGYSGANVLTF. CDR3 in DNA: TGTGCCAGCTCCCGAACCCCGGGGGATGGGTACTCTGGGGCCAACGTCCTGACTTTC.

This chain links TRBV20-1 with TRBJ2-7; D is perhaps TRBD1 (5 bases). CDR1 and CDR2 from the germline V gene are DFQATT and SNEGSKA (reference sequence). V dropped 3 bases and J dropped 3 bases, with 12 bases sitting between them. There are 13 residues in the CDR3. CDR3 in amino acids: CSASSAGHYEQYF. DNA of the CDR3: TGCAGTGCTAGTAGTGCAGGGCACTACGAGCAGTACTTC.

The chain carries TRBV6-1 and TRBJ2-3; a weak D match, TRBD2 (5 bases). Germline V gives CDR1 MNHNS, CDR2 SASEGT. The CDR3 has 16 amino acids. V lost 2 bases, J lost 2 bases, and 14 bases lay in between. This chain's CDR3 is CASSEQSGPYTDTQYF. For the CDR3, the DNA is TGTGCCAGCAGTGAACAGAGCGGACCGTACACAGATACGCAGTATTTT.

The rearrangement uses TRBV18 and TRBJ2-7; TRBD2 agrees at 12 bases. Trimming cost V 4 bases and J 3 bases; bases outside gene matches: 1. CDR1 is KGHSH, CDR2 LQKENI, per germline. The CDR3 has 14 residues. CDR3 sequence: CASSLGLAGYEQYF. In DNA, the CDR3 is TGTGCCAGCTCACTGGGACTAGCGGGCTACGAGCAGTACTTC.

V usage is TRBV5-1 and J usage is TRBJ1-1; D is uncertain. CDR1 and CDR2 (germline): SGHRS, YFSETQ. V was pared by 0 bases and J by 8 bases, with 8 bases between. The CDR3 totals 12 residues. The CDR3 DNA reads TGCGCCAGCAGCTTGGTCGACAAAGAAGCTTTCTTT. Amino acid sequence: CASSLVDKEAFF.

This chain links TRBV30 with TRBJ2-5; 11 nucleotides match TRBD1. Germline V gene lookup returns CDR1 GTSNPN and CDR2 SVGIG (reference sequence). V lost 0 bases, J lost 13 bases, and 10 bases stayed unmatched. CDR3 size: 14 residues. CDR3 region: CAWSVLGTGGTPYF. The DNA of the CDR3 is TGTGCCTGGAGTGTACTTGGGACAGGGGGTACTCCGTACTTC.

The V call is TRBV7-9, the J call TRBJ1-2; D unclear. The CDR3 covers 14 residues. The V gene lost 5 bases and the J gene lost 0 bases, with 10 bases spanning the gap. From germline, CDR1 is SEHNR and CDR2 FQNEAQ (reference sequence). The CDR3 nucleotides read TGTGCCAGCAGCCTATCGGGTACTAACTATGGCTACACCTTC. Protein product: CASSLSGTNYGYTF.

This chain joins TRBV11-3 and TRBJ2-7, with D unclear. The V gene lost 0 bases and the J gene lost 4 bases, with 7 bases spanning the gap. The germline V gene encodes CDR1 SGHNT and CDR2 YENEEA. This CDR3 comprises 13 residues. The CDR3, as DNA: TGTGCCAGCAGCTTAGATATCTCTTACGAGCAGTACTTC. This encodes CASSLDISYEQYF.

V usage is TRBV18 and J usage is TRBJ2-7, with D possibly TRBD2 on 5 matching bases. CDR1 and CDR2 (germline): KGHSH, LQKENI. The CDR3 covers 16 residues. With 6 bases removed from V and 0 bases from J, the gap between germline ends came to 18 bases. CDR3 coding DNA: TGTGCCAGCTCTCAGAATGCCGGGAAACTCTCCTACGAGCAGTACTTC. The encoded protein is CASSQNAGKLSYEQYF. The full variable domain, rest sourced from reference TRBV18 and TRBJ2-7, is NAGVMQNPRHLVRRRGQEARLRCSPMKGHSHVYWYRQLPEEGLKFMVYLQKENIIDESGMPKERFSAEFPKEGPSILRIQQVVRGDSAAYFCASSQNAGKLSYEQYFGPGTRLTVT.

This chain connects TRBV10-1 to TRBJ2-7; the D is unclear. The CDR3 length is 12 residues. Trimming took 4 bases from V and 0 from J, leaving 4 bases between them. Germline CDR1 WNHNN, CDR2 SYGVQD (reference sequence). The CDR3 region is CASSVSSYEQYF. Written as DNA, the CDR3 is TGCGCCAGCAGTGTTAGCTCCTACGAGCAGTACTTC.